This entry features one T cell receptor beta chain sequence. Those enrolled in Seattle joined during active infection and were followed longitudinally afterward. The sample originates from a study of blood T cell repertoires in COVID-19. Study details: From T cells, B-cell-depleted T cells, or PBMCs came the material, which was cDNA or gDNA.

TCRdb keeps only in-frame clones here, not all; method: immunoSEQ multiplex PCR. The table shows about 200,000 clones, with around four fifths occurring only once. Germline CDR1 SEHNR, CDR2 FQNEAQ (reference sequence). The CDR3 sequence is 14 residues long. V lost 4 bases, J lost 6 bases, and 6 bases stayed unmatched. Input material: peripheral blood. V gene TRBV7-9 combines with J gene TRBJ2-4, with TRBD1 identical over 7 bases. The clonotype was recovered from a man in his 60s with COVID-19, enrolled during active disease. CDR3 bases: TGTGCCAGCAGCTCTCCCGGGACAGCAAACATTCAGTACTTC. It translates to CASSSPGTANIQYF.